Following are 5 T cell receptor beta chains from one sample sequenced in a study of OX40 agonist ivuxolimab in advanced cancers. Assay: immunoSEQ multiplex PCR; the TCRdb copy retains only in-frame clones and omits some. The sample includes roughly 67,000 clones, around 87% of them seen just once. The sample was CD4+ or CD8+ T cells sorted from blood, taken in a trial of the OX40 agonist ivuxolimab. These receptors originate from an adult with an advanced solid tumor such as melanoma, head and neck, liver or kidney cancer.

In the case of this clone: This CDR3 is also generated by other DNA sequences in the sample. The chain links TRBV19 to TRBJ2-2, with 11 bases identical to TRBD2. J gave up 9 bases and V 4 bases, and 7 bases lay outside the gene matches. Germline CDR1 LNHDA, CDR2 SQIVND (reference sequence). There are 15 residues in the CDR3. CDR3 bases: TGTGCCAGTAGTACTGTTAGCGGGGGGGGTCGGGAGCTGTTTTTT. Translated, it gives CASSTVSGGGRELFF. Drawing the rest from reference TRBV19 and TRBJ2-2, the complete variable domain is DGGITQSPKYLFRKEGQNVTLSCEQNLNHDAMYWYRQDPGQGLRLIYYSQIVNDFQKGDIAEGYSVSREKKESFPLTVTSAQKNPTAFYLCASSTVSGGGRELFFGEGSRLTVL.

This clone came up once. Distinct nucleotide sequences in the sample also encode this CDR3. V is TRBV11-2 and J is TRBJ2-7; D is unclear. The V and J ends lost 1 base and 1 base respectively, with 2 bases between them. This CDR3 contains 12 residues. The V gene's germline CDR1 is SGHAT and CDR2 FQNNGV. The CDR3 spells CASSLGSYEQYF. The CDR3 DNA sequence: TGTGCCAGCAGCTTAGGTTCCTACGAGCAGTACTTC. The variable domain in full, completed from reference TRBV11-2 and TRBJ2-7, reads EAGVAQSPRYKIIEKRQSVAFWCNPISGHATLYWYQQILGQGPKLLIQFQNNGVVDDSQLPKDRFSAERLKGVDSTLKIQPAKLEDSAVYLCASSLGSYEQYFGPGTRLTVT.

J is TRBJ2-7 and V is TRBV10-3; 12 bases agree with TRBD2. V gave up 4 bases and J gave up 3 bases; unmatched junction bases: 10. The CDR3 has 17 residues. Germline V CDR1 and CDR2: ENHRY, SYGVKD. CDR3 bases: TGTGCCATCAGTGGTGGAGGTCTAGCGGGAGGGTTCTACGAGCAGTACTTC. This gives the protein CAISGGGLAGGFYEQYF.

V gene TRBV18 combines with J gene TRBJ1-5, with 7 positions matching TRBD1. The length of the CDR3 is 13 residues. Germline CDR1 and CDR2: KGHSH and LQKENI. The V segment lost 5 bases and the J segment 2 bases; nucleotides outside the gene matches: 0. The CDR3: CASSTGGNQPQHF. In DNA, the CDR3 is TGTGCCAGCTCAACAGGGGGCAATCAGCCCCAGCATTTT. Full variable domain (missing parts from reference TRBV18 and TRBJ1-5): NAGVMQNPRHLVRRRGQEARLRCSPMKGHSHVYWYRQLPEEGLKFMVYLQKENIIDESGMPKERFSAEFPKEGPSILRIQQVVRGDSAAYFCASSTGGNQPQHFGDGTRLSIL.

The genes are TRBV18 and TRBJ2-5; D might be TRBD1 (6 bases). There are 13 residues in the CDR3. Per germline, CDR1 KGHSH and CDR2 LQKENI. V was clipped by 2 bases and J by 5 bases, with 9 bases between them. The CDR3 sequence: CASSPVTGETQYF. As DNA, the CDR3 is TGTGCCAGCTCACCAGTTACAGGGGAGACCCAGTACTTC. Drawing the rest from reference TRBV18 and TRBJ2-5, the complete variable domain is NAGVMQNPRHLVRRRGQEARLRCSPMKGHSHVYWYRQLPEEGLKFMVYLQKENIIDESGMPKERFSAEFPKEGPSILRIQQVVRGDSAAYFCASSPVTGETQYFGPGTRLLVL.